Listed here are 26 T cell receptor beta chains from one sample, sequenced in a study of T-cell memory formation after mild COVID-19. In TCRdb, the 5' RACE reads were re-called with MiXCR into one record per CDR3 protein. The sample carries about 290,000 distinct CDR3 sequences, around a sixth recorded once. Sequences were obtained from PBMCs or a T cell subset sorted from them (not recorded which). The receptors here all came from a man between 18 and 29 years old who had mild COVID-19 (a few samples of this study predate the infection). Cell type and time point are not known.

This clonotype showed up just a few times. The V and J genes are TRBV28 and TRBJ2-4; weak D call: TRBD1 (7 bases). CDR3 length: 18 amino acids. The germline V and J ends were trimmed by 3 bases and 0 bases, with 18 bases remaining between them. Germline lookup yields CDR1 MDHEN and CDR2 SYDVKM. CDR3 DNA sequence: TGTGCCAGCAGTTTCGGCCCCGGCAGGGGGGTAGCCAAAAACATTCAGTACTTC. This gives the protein CASSFGPGRGVAKNIQYF.

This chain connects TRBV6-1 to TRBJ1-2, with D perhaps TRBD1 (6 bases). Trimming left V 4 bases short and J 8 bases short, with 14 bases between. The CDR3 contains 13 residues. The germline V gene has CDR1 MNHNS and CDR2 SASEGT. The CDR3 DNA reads TGTGCCAGCAGTGCATGGGGGGCGGGCGGCTACACCTTC. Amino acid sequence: CASSAWGAGGYTF.

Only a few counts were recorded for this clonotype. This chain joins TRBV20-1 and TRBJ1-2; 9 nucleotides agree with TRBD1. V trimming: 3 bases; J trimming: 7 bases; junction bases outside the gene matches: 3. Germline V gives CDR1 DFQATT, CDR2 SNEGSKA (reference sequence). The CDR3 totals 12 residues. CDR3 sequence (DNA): TGCAGTGCTAGCCGACAGGGGGGTGGCTACACCTTC. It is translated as CSASRQGGGYTF.

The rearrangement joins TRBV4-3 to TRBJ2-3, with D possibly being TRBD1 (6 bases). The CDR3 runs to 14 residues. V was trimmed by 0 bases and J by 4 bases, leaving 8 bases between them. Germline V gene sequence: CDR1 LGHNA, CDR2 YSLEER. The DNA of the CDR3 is TGCGCCAGCAGCCAAGAACAGGGTGCAGATACGCAGTATTTT. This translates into CASSQEQGADTQYF.

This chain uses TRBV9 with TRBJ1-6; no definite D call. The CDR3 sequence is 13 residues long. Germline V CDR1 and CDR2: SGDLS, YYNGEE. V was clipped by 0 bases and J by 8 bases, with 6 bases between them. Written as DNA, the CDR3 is TGTGCCAGCAGCGTAGAGTCCTATTCACCCCTCCACTTT. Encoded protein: CASSVESYSPLHF. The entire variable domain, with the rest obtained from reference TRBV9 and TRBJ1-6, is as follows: DSGVTQTPKHLITATGQRVTLRCSPRSGDLSVYWYQQSLDQGLQFLIQYYNGEERAKGNILERFSAQQFPDLHSELNLSSLELGDSALYFCASSVESYSPLHFGNGTRLTVT.

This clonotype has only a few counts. The CDR3 spells CASSLGLPLSYNEQFF. The DNA of the CDR3 is TGTGCCAGCAGTTTAGGACTACCTCTCTCCTACAATGAGCAGTTCTTC. This chain uses TRBV27 with TRBJ2-1; D is possibly TRBD2 (6 bases). This CDR3 is 16 amino acids long. From germline, CDR1 is MNHEY and CDR2 SMNVEV (reference sequence). The V end was cut by 2 bases, the J end by 0 bases, with 11 bases between.

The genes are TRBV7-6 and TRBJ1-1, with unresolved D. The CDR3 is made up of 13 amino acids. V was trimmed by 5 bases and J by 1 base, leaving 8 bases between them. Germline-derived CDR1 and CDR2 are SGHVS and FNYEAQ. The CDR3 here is CASSAMENTEAFF. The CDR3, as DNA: TGTGCCAGCAGCGCCATGGAGAACACTGAAGCTTTCTTT.

As DNA, the CDR3 is TGTGCCAGCAGTGAGACTAGCTCTGAGACCCAGTACTTC. This translates into CASSETSSETQYF. The chain employs TRBV2 and TRBJ2-5; TRBD2 aligns across 7 bases. The CDR3 extends over 13 amino acids. V dropped 3 bases and J dropped 5; count of bases not matched to a gene: 3. Germline V gene sequence: CDR1 SNHLY, CDR2 FYNNEI.

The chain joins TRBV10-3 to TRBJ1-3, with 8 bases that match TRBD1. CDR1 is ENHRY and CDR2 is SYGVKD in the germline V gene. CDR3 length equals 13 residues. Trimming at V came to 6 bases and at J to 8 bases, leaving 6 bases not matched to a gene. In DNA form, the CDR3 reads TGTGCCATCAGCCGACAGGGGTCAGACACCATATATTTT. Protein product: CAISRQGSDTIYF.

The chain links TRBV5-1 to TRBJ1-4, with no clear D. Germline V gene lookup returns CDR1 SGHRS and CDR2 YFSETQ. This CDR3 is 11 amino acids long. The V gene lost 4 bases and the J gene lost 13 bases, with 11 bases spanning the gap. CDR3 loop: CASSRGTGLFF. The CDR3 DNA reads TGCGCCAGCAGCCGGGGTACGGGACTGTTTTTT.

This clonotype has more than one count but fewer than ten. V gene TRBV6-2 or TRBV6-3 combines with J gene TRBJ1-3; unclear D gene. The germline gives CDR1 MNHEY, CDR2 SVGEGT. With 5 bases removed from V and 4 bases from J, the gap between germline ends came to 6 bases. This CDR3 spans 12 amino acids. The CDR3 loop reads CASSTMGNTIYF. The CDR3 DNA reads TGTGCCAGCAGTACGATGGGAAACACCATATATTTT.

This CDR3 is CASSQDPTSGSYEQYF. CDR3 DNA: TGCGCCAGCAGCCAAGATCCCACTAGCGGCTCCTACGAGCAGTACTTC. V gene TRBV4-1 combines with J gene TRBJ2-7, with 8 positions matching TRBD2. The CDR3 has 16 amino acids. In germline, CDR1 is MGHRA, CDR2 YSYEKL. V shed 0 bases and J 0 bases; nucleotides not matched to a gene: 4.

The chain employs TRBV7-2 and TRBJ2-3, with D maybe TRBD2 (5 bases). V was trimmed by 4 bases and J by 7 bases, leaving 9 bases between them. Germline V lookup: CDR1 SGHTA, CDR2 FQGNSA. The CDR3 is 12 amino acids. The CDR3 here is CASSSPGNTQYF. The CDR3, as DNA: TGTGCCAGCAGCTCCCCGGGAAATACGCAGTATTTT.

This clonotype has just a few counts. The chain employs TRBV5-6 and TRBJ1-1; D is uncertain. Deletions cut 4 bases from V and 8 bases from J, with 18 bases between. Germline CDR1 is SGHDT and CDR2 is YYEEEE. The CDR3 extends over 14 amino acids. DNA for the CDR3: TGTGCCAGCAGCCTATTTAGTCCAGCGGGGGAAGCTTTCTTT. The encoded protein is CASSLFSPAGEAFF. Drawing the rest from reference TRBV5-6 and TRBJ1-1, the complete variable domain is DAGVTQSPTHLIKTRGQQVTLRCSPKSGHDTVSWYQQALGQGPQFIFQYYEEEERQRGNFPDRFSGHQFPNYSSELNVNALLLGDSALYLCASSLFSPAGEAFFGQGTRLTVV.

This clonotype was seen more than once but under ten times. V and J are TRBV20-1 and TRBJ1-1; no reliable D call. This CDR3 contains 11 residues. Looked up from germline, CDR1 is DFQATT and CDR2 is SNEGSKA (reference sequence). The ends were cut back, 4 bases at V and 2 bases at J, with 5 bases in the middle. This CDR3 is CSATYNTEAFF. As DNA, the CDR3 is TGCAGTGCTACCTATAACACTGAAGCTTTCTTT.

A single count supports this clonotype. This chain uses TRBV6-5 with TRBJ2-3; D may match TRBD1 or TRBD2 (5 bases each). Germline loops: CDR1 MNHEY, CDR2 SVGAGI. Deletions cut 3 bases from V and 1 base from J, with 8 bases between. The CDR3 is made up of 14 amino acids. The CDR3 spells CASSYRDGTDTQYF. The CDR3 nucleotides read TGTGCCAGCAGTTATCGGGACGGCACAGATACGCAGTATTTT.

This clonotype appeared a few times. CDR3 amino acids: CASTQTTGYGYTF. The CDR3 DNA follows: TGTGCCAGCACCCAAACCACAGGGTATGGCTACACCTTC. This chain links TRBV6-5 with TRBJ1-2; maybe TRBD1 (6 bases). Germline CDR1 and CDR2: MNHEY and SVGAGI. The CDR3 extends over 13 amino acids. Trimming took off 7 bases at V and 5 bases at J, with 14 bases between the two ends.

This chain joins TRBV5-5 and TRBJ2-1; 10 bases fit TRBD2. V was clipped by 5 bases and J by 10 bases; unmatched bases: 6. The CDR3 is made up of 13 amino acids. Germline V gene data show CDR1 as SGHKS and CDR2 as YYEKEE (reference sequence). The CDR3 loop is CASRIAGGGEQFF. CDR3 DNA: TGTGCCAGCAGGATAGCGGGGGGAGGAGAGCAGTTCTTC. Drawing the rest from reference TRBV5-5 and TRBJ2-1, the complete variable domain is DAGVTQSPTHLIKTRGQQVTLRCSPISGHKSVSWYQQVLGQGPQFIFQYYEKEERGRGNFPDRFSARQFPNYSSELNVNALLLGDSALYLCASRIAGGGEQFFGPGTRLTVL.

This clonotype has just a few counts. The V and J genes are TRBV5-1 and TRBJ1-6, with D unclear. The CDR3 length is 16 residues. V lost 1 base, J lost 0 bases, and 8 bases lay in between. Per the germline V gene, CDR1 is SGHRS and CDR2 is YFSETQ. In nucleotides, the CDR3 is TGCGCCAGCAGCTTGCGTTCGAGCTCCTATAATTCACCCCTCCACTTT. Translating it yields CASSLRSSSYNSPLHF. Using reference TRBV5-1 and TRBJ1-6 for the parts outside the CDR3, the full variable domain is KAGVTQTPRYLIKTRGQQVTLSCSPISGHRSVSWYQQTPGQGLQFLFEYFSETQRNKGNFPGRFSGRQFSNSRSEMNVSTLELGDSALYLCASSLRSSSYNSPLHFGNGTRLTVT.

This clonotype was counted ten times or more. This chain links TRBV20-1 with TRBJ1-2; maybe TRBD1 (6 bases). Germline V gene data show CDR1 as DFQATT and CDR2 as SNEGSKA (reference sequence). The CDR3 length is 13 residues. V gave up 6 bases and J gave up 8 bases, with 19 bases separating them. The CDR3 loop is CSARNRVMYGYTF. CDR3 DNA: TGCAGTGCACGGAACAGGGTGATGTACGGCTACACCTTC.

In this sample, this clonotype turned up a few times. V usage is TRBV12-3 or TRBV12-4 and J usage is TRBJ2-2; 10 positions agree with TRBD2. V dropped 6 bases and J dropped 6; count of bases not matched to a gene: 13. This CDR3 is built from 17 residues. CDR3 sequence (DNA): TGTGCCAGCAGCGGGCTAGCGGGGGCTACTATGCCCGGGGAGCTGTTTTTT. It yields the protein CASSGLAGATMPGELFF.

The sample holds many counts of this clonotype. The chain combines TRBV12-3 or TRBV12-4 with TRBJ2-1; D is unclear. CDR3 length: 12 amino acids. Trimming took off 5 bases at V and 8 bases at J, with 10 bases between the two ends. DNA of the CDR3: TGTGCCAGCAGTCCCCGCCCCGATGAGCAGTTCTTC. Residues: CASSPRPDEQFF.

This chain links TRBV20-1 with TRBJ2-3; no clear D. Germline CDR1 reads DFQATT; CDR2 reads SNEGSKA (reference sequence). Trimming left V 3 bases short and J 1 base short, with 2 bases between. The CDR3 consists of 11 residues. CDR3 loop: CSASGTDTQYF. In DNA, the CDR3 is TGCAGTGCTAGCGGCACAGATACGCAGTATTTT.

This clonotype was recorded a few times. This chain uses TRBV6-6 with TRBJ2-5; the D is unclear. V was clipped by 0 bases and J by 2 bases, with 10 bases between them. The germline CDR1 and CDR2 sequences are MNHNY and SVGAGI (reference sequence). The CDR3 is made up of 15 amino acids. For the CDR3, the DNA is TGTGCCAGCAGTTACTCTGGAGTGCGGCAAGAGACCCAGTACTTC. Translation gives CASSYSGVRQETQYF.

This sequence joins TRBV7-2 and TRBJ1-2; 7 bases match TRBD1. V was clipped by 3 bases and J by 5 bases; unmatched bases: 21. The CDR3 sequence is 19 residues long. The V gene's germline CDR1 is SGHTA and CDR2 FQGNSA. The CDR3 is CASSFRPRGKWGMLYGYTF. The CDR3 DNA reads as TGTGCCAGCAGCTTTCGTCCCAGGGGGAAGTGGGGAATGCTATATGGCTACACCTTC. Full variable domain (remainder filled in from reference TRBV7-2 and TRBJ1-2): GAGVSQSPSNKVTEKGKDVELRCDPISGHTALYWYRQSLGQGLEFLIYFQGNSAPDKSGLPSDRFSAERTGGSVSTLTIQRTQQEDSAVYLCASSFRPRGKWGMLYGYTFGSGTRLTVV.

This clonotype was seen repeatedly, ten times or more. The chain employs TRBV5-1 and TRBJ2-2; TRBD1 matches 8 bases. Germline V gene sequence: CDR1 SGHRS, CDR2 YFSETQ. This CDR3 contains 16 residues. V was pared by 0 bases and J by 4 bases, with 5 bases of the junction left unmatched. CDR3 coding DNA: TGCGCCAGCAGCTTGGGACAGGGGCTCGGCACCGGGGAGCTGTTTTTT. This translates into CASSLGQGLGTGELFF.